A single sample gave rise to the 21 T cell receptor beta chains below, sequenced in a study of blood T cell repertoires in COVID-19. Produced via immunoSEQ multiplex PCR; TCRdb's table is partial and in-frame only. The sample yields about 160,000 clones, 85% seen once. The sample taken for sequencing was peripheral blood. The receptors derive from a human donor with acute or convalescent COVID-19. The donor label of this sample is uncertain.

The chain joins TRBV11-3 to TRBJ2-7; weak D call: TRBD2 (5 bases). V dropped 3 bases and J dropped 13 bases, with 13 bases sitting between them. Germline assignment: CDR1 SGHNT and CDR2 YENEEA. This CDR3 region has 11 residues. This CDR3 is CASSFTGKTYF. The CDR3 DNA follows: TGTGCCAGCAGCTTTACCGGGAAAACTTACTTC. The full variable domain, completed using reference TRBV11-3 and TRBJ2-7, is EAGVVQSPRYKIIEKKQPVAFWCNPISGHNTLYWYLQNLGQGPELLIRYENEEAVDDSQLPKDRFSAERLKGVDSTLKIQPAELGDSAVYLCASSFTGKTYFGPGTRLTVT.

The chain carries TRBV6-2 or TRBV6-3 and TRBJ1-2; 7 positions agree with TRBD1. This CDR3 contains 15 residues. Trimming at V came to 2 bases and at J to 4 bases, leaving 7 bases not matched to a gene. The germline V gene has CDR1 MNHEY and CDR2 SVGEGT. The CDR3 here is CASSYPAGQTYGYTF. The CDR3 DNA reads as TGTGCCAGCAGTTACCCGGCGGGACAGACCTATGGCTACACCTTC.

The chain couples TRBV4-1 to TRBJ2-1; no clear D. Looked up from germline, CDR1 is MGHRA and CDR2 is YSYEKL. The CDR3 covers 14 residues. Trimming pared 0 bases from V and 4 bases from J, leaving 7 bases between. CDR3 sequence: CASSQEREYNEQFF. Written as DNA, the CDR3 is TGCGCCAGCAGCCAAGAAAGAGAATACAATGAGCAGTTCTTC.

Here the CDR3 DNA reads TGCGCCAGCAGCCAAGGGGTAGGGGGGGCAAAGGGCTACACCTTC. This translates into CASSQGVGGAKGYTF. This chain links TRBV4-3 with TRBJ1-2, with TRBD1 as a possible D gene (6 bases). V was pared by 1 base and J by 8 bases, with 17 bases between. The CDR3 contains 15 residues. Per germline, CDR1 LGHNA and CDR2 YSLEER.

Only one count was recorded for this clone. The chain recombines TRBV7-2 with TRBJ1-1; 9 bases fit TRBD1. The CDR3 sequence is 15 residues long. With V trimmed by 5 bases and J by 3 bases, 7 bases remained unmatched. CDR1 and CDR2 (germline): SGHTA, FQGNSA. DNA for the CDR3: TGTGCCAGCAGCGCACAGGGACAGGGTCACACTGAAGCTTTCTTT. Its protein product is CASSAQGQGHTEAFF.

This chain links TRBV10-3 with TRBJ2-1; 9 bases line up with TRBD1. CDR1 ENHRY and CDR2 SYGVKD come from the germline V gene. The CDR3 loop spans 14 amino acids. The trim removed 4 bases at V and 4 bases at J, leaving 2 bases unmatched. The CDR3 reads CAISGGTGYNEQFF. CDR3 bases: TGTGCCATCAGTGGCGGGACAGGGTACAATGAGCAGTTCTTC.

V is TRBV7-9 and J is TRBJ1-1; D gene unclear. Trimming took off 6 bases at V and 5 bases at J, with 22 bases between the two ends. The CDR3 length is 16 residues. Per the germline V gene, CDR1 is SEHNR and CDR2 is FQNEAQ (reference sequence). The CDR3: CASRNSRERENTEAFF. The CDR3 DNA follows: TGTGCCAGCAGAAATAGCCGGGAGAGAGAGAATACTGAAGCTTTCTTT.

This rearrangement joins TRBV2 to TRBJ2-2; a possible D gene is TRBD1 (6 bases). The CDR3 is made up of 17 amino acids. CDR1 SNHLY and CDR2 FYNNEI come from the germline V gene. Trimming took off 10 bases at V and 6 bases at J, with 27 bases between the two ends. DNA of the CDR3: TGTGCCACCGAGGGGGTTCCCGTTTTCGAGGGCGCCGGGGAGCTGTTTTTT. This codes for CATEGVPVFEGAGELFF. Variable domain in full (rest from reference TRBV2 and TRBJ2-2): EPEVTQTPSHQVTQMGQEVILRCVPISNHLYFYWYRQILGQKVEFLVSFYNNEISEKSEIFDDQFSVERPDGSNFTLKIRSTKLEDSAMYFCATEGVPVFEGAGELFFGEGSRLTVL.

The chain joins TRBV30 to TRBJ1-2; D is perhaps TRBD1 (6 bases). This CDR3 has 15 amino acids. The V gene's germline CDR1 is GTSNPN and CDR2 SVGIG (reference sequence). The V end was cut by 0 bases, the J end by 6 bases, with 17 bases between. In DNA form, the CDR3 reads TGTGCCTGGAGTGTAAAGTCTCAGGGGTTTGATGGCTACACCTTC. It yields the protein CAWSVKSQGFDGYTF.

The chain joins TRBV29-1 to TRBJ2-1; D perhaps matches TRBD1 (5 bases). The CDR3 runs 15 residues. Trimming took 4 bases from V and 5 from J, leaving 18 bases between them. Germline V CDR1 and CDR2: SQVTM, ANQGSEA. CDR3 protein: CSVAYSSEGDNEQFF. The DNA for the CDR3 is TGCAGCGTTGCTTATTCCTCGGAAGGGGACAATGAGCAGTTCTTC.

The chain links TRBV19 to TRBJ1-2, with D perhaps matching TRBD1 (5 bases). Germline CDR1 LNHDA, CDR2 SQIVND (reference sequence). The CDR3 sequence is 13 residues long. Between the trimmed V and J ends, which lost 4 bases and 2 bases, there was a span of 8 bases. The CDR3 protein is CASSSGGNYGYTF. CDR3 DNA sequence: TGTGCCAGTAGTAGTGGGGGGAACTATGGCTACACCTTC.

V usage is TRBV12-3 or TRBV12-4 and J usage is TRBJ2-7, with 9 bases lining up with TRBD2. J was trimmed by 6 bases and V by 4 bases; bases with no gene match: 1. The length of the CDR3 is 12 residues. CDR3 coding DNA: TGTGCCAGCAGTTCGACTAGCGGCGAGCAGTACTTC. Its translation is CASSSTSGEQYF.

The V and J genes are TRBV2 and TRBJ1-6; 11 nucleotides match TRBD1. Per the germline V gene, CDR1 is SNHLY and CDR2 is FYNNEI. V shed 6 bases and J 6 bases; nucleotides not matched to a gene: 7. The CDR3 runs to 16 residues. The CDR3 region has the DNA TGTGCCAGCAGCGGGGACAGGGGGGTCGGTAATTCACCCCTCCACTTT. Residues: CASSGDRGVGNSPLHF.

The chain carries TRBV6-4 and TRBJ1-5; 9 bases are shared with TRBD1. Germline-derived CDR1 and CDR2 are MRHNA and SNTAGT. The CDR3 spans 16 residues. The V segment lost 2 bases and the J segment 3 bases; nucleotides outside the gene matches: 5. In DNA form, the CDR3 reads TGTGCCAGCAGTGACGTCGGGGACAGGGTCAATCAGCCCCAGCATTTT. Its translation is CASSDVGDRVNQPQHF.

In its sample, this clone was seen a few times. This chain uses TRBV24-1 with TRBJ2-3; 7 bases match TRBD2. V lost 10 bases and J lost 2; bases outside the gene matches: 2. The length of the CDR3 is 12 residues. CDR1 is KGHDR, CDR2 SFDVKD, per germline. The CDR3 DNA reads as TGTGCCACGGGGGGGAACACAGATACGCAGTATTTT. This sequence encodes CATGGNTDTQYF.

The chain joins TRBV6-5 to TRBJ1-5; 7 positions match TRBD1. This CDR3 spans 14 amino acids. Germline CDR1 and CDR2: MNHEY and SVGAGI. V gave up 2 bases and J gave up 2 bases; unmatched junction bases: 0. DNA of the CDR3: TGTGCCAGCAGTTACGACAGGGGCAATCAGCCCCAGCATTTT. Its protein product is CASSYDRGNQPQHF.

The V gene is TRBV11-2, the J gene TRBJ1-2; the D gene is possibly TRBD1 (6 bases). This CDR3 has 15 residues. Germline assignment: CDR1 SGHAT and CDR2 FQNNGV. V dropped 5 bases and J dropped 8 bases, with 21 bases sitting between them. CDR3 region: CASSGVVTGLDGYTF. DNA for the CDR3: TGTGCCAGCAGCGGAGTTGTAACAGGGTTGGACGGCTACACCTTC.

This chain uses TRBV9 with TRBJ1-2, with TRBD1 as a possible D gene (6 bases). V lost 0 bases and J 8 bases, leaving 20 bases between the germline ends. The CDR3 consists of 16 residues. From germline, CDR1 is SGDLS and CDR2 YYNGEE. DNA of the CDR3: TGTGCCAGCAGCGTAGAGGGGACACGCGGGGGGTGGGGCTACACCTTC. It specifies CASSVEGTRGGWGYTF. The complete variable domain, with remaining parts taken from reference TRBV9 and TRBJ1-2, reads DSGVTQTPKHLITATGQRVTLRCSPRSGDLSVYWYQQSLDQGLQFLIQYYNGEERAKGNILERFSAQQFPDLHSELNLSSLELGDSALYFCASSVEGTRGGWGYTFGSGTRLTVV.

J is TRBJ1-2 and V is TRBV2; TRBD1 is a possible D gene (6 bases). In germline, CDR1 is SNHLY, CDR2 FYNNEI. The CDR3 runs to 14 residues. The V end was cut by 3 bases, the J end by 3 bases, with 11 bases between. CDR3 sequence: CASSDGGRYYGYTF. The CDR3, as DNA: TGTGCCAGCAGTGACGGGGGGCGGTACTATGGCTACACCTTC.

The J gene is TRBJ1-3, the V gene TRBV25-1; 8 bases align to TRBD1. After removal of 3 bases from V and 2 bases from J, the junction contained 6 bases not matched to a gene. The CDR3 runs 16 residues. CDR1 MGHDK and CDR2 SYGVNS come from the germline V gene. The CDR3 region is CASSDSPRGPGNTIYF. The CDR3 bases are TGTGCCAGCAGTGATTCCCCCAGGGGGCCTGGAAACACCATATATTTT.

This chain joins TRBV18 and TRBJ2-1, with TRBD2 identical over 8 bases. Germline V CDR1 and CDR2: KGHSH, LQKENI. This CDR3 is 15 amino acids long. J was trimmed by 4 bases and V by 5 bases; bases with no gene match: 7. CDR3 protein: CASSFSGGPYNEQFF. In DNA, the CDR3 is TGTGCCAGCTCATTCAGCGGGGGCCCATACAATGAGCAGTTCTTC.